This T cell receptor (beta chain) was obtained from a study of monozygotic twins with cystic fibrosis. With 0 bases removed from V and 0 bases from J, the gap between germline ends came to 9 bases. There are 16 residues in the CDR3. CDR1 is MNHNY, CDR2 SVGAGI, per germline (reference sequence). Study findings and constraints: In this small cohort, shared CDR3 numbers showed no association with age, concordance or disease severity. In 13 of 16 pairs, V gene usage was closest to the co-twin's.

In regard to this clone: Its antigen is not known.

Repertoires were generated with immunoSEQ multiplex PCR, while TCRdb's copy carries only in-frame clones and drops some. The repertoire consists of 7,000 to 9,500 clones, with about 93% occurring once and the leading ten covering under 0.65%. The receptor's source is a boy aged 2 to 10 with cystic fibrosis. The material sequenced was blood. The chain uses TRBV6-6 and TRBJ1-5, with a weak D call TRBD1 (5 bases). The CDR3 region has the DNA TGTGCCAGCAGTTACTCGGCGGGGGATAGCAATCAGCCCCAGCATTTT. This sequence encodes CASSYSAGDSNQPQHF.